This T cell receptor (beta chain) comes out of a study of T cell responses to AZD1222 COVID-19 vaccine. In regard to this clone: Its antigen is not known.

Notes on the study in general: Targeting of unmutated variant regions was reportedly seen in nearly half of spike-specific TCRs. Increases in Spike-specific TCR breadth and depth were seen after two AZD1222 doses.

The CDR3 runs to 13 residues. Germline CDR1 and CDR2: SGHDN and FVKESK. The V and J ends lost 0 bases and 8 bases respectively, with 7 bases between them. TCRdb's table, derived via immunoSEQ multiplex PCR, lists solely in-frame clones and lacks some. In the table there are 150,000 to 190,000 clones, over 90% of which are singletons. The sequenced sample was peripheral blood, obtained 28 days after the second AZD1222 dose. This chain links TRBV14 with TRBJ1-4; D is ambiguous. The sequence derives from an adult who received the AZD1222 COVID-19 vaccine. The CDR3 DNA follows: TGTGCCAGCAGCCAAGATGCGGAGGAAAAACTGTTTTTT. Translation gives CASSQDAEEKLFF.